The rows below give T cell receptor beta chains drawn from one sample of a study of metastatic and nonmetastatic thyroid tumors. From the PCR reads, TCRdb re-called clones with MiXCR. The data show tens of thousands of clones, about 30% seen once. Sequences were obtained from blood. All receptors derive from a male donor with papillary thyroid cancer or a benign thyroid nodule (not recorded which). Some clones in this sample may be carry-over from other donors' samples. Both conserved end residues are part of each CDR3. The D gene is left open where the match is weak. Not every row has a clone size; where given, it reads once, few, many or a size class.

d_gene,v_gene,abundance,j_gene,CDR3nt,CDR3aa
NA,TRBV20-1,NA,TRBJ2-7,TGCAGTGCCCCGCCGGCAGGACTCTACGAGCAGTACTTC,CSAPPAGLYEQYF
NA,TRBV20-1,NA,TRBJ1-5,TGCAGTGCTAGAGAAGCCCCCAAACAGCGAAGGCGTTATAGCAATCAGCCCCAGCATTTT,CSAREAPKQRRRYSNQPQHF
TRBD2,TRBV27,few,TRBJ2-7,TGTGCCAGCAGCCGGGACAGCGGGGGGTTTTTGGAGCAGTACTTC,CASSRDSGGFLEQYF
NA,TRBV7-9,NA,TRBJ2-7,TGTGCCAGCAGCTTGGCTCCAGGCGACGAGCAGTACTTC,CASSLAPGDEQYF
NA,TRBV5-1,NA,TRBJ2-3,TGCGCCAGCACGACTAGTAGCACAGATACGCAGTATTTT,CASTTSSTDTQYF
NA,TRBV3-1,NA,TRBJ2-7,TGTGCCAGCAGCCAAGTTGTGGGCAAGGAGCAGTACTTC,CASSQVVGKEQYF
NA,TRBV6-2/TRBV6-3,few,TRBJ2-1,TGTGCGAGCAGTTATCCTGCGGAGTACAATGAGCAGTTCTTC,CASSYPAEYNEQFF
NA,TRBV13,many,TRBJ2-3,TGTGCCAGCAGCTTAGGCCTAATTGGTAGCGGTAGCACAGATACGCAGTATTTT,CASSLGLIGSGSTDTQYF
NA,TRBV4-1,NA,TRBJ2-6,TGCGCCAGCAGCCAAGACCCCCCGGCGTTAAGCTCTGGGGCCAACGTCCTGACTTTC,CASSQDPPALSSGANVLTF
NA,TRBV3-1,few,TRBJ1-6,TGTGCCAGCAGCCCGCCGGAGGGACTGGCTTCACCCCTCCACTTT,CASSPPEGLASPLHF
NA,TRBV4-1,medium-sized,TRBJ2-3,TGCGCCAGCAGCCAGTACACAGATACGCAGTATTTT,CASSQYTDTQYF
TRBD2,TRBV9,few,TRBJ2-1,TGTGCCAGCAGCGTGAGTCCCGGAGCTAGCGGATTTTACAATGAGCAGTTCTTC,CASSVSPGASGFYNEQFF
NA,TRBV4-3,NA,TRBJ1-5,TGCGCCAGCAGCCAAGATGAAAATCAGCCCCAGCATTTT,CASSQDENQPQHF
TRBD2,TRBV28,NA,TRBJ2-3,TGTGCCAGCAGTTCGGGAGGGTGGACAGATACGCAGTATTTT,CASSSGGWTDTQYF
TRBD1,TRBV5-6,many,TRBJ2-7,TGTGCCAGCAGCTTGGTGGCAGGGGGTGCCTACGAGCAGTACTTC,CASSLVAGGAYEQYF
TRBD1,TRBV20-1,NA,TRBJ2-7,TGCAGTGCTAGAAATCCGCGACAGGGGGCCTGGGAGCAGTACTTC,CSARNPRQGAWEQYF